This TCR beta chain appears in the sequencing data of a study of T cell responses to AZD1222 COVID-19 vaccine. The protocol was immunoSEQ multiplex PCR, while the TCRdb copy is restricted to in-frame clones and leaves out a portion. The sample shows roughly 190,000 clones, about nine tenths of them seen only once. The study, taken as a whole, reports: Donors, mostly white British, included more females; clonal diversity was possibly underestimated. The peak T cell response came first, and repertoires were sampled only after it. Spike-spanning, vaccine-associated CD4 TCRs were dominant at 160-218 and 743-854.

Note on this clone: What it binds is not known.

Trimming left V 4 bases short and J 4 bases short, with 11 bases between. This CDR3 has 13 residues. The V gene's germline CDR1 is MNHEY and CDR2 SMNVEV (reference sequence). This material consisted of peripheral blood, taken 28 days after the second AZD1222 dose. This receptor was identified in an adult who received the AZD1222 COVID-19 vaccine. The chain recombines TRBV27 with TRBJ2-7; TRBD2 might be the D (6 bases). In DNA, the CDR3 is TGTGCCAGCAGTTCCGGGAGTGGGTACGAGCAGTACTTC. Its protein product is CASSSGSGYEQYF.